The entry below describes one TCR beta chain. No antigen is known for it. Next came a second PCR, run for about 6 to 12 cycles, which used a sample-barcoded 5' primer along with a J-beta primer mix. Each CDR3 protein is one row after TCRdb ran MiXCR on the 5' RACE reads. The sample consists of fewer than 2,000,000 distinct CDR3 sequences, about 32% of them appearing once. The donors, all healthy, were Caucasians living in Russia, aged roughly 6 to 90. The sample comes from a study of blood T cells in healthy people across ages. Overall study: Template switching retrieved approximately one barcoded beta molecule for each two T cells.

Overall study results and limits: When set beside aged donors, long-lived donors presented more naive CD4+ cells and higher diversity. Diversity estimates from one million T cells were considered underestimates.

The germline V gene encodes CDR1 SQVTM and CDR2 ANQGSEA. V lost 3 bases, J lost 12 bases, and 20 bases lay in between. The CDR3 spans 13 residues. This receptor was identified in a woman in her 30s in good health. This chain links TRBV29-1 with TRBJ1-1, with D perhaps matching TRBD1 (6 bases). The sample was blood. CDR3 bases: TGCAGCGTTGATTCCCCTCTAGGGGGATGGTCTTTCTTT. Translated, it gives CSVDSPLGGWSFF. The entire variable domain, with the rest obtained from reference TRBV29-1 and TRBJ1-1, is as follows: SAVISQKPSRDICQRGTSLTIQCQVDSQVTMMFWYRQQPGQSLTLIATANQGSEATYESGFVIDKFPISRPNLTFSTLTVSNMSPEDSSIYLCSVDSPLGGWSFFGQGTRLTVV.